A single sample gave rise to the 2 T cell receptor beta chains below, sequenced in a study of cytomegalovirus exposure and HLA in healthy donors. Primers for the PCR totalled 60 Vbeta and 13 Jbeta. Method: immunoSEQ multiplex PCR; TCRdb's copy keeps in-frame clones and lacks some. In the table there are more than 90,000 clones, roughly 63% of which are singletons. Sequenced sample: PBMCs. Source of these receptors: a boy between 5 and 17 years old in good health and CMV-seropositive.

The V and J genes are TRBV29-1 and TRBJ2-7; 11 positions match TRBD1. The CDR3 sequence is 18 residues long. J lost 4 bases, V lost 6 bases, and 20 bases had no gene match. From germline, CDR1 is SQVTM and CDR2 ANQGSEA. This CDR3 is CSVEKPQGTGGSPYEQYF. CDR3 in DNA: TGCAGCGTGGAAAAACCCCAGGGGACAGGGGGTTCTCCGTACGAGCAGTACTTC.

This chain uses TRBV6-6 with TRBJ1-1, with 9 bases lining up with TRBD1. Germline CDR1 and CDR2: MNHNY and SVGAGI (reference sequence). V lost 7 bases and J lost 2; bases outside the gene matches: 8. This CDR3 region has 15 residues. The CDR3 DNA follows: TGTGCCAGCACCGAACAAACAGGGGGCAACACTGAAGCTTTCTTT. Translating it yields CASTEQTGGNTEAFF.